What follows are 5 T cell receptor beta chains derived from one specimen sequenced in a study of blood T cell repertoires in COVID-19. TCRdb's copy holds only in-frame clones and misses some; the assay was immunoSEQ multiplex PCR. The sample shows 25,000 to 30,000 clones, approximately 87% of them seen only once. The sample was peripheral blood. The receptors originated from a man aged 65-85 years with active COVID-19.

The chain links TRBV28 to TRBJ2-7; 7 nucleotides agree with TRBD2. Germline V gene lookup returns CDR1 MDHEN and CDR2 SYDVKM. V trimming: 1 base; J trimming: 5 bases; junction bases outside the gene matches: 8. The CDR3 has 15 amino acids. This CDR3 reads CASSLFSRGSNEQYF. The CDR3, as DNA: TGTGCCAGCAGTTTATTTTCTCGCGGGAGTAACGAGCAGTACTTC.

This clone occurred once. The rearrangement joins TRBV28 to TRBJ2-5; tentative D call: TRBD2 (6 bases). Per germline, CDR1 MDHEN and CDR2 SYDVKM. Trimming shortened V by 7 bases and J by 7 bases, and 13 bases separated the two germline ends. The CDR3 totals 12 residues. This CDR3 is CASKGLLGTQYF. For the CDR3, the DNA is TGTGCCAGCAAGGGACTTCTTGGGACCCAGTACTTC.

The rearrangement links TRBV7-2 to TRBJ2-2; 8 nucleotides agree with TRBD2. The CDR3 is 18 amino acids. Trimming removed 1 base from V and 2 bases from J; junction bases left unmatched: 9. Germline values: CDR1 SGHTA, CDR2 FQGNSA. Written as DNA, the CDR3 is TGTGCCAGCAGCTTAGTTGGGGCGGGGGGCCCTAACACCGGGGAGCTGTTTTTT. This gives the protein CASSLVGAGGPNTGELFF.

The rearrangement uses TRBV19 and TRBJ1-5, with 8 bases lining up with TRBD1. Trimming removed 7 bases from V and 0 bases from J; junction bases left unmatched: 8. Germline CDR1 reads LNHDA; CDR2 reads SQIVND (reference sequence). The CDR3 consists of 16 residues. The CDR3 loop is CASMTGAQYSNQPQHF. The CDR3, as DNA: TGTGCCAGTATGACAGGGGCGCAATATAGCAATCAGCCCCAGCATTTT.

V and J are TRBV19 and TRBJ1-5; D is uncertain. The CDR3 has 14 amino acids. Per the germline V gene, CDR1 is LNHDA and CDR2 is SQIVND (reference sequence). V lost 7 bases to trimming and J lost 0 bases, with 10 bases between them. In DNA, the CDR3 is TGTGCCAGTATGTATCACAATAGCAATCAGCCCCAGCATTTT. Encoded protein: CASMYHNSNQPQHF. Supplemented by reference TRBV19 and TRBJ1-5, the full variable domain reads DGGITQSPKYLFRKEGQNVTLSCEQNLNHDAMYWYRQDPGQGLRLIYYSQIVNDFQKGDIAEGYSVSREKKESFPLTVTSAQKNPTAFYLCASMYHNSNQPQHFGDGTRLSIL.